These 7 T cell receptor beta chains share one sample of origin, sequenced in a study of beta chain features in type 1 diabetes. Study observations and caveats: Within each of all four CD4+ subsets, Type 1 diabetes patients had TCRB CDR3s that were moderately but significantly shorter.

Their specific antigens are unknown. The isolated RNA, all of it, was reverse transcribed, so expressed TCRB transcripts were what got sequenced. The repertoire was sequenced with immunoSEQ multiplex PCR; TCRdb's copy has only in-frame clones and lacks some. The sample lists over 650,000 clones, about 14% occurring once. Sequencing input: naive CD4+ T cells from blood. These receptors all stem from a man aged 18-30 years with type 1 diabetes.

This clone turned up a few times. The chain links TRBV29-1 to TRBJ1-1; D is unclear. The germline gives CDR1 SQVTM, CDR2 ANQGSEA. The CDR3 length is 12 residues. V shed 8 bases and J shed 5 bases, with 15 bases lying between them. The CDR3 reads CSSRLWDTEAFF. In DNA, the CDR3 is TGCAGCTCCAGATTGTGGGATACTGAAGCTTTCTTT.

The chain uses TRBV19 and TRBJ2-7; D might be TRBD1 or TRBD2, each matching 5 bases. Germline V gene sequence: CDR1 LNHDA, CDR2 SQIVND (reference sequence). The CDR3 contains 14 residues. The V end was cut by 6 bases, the J end by 0 bases, with 12 bases between. CDR3 in amino acids: CASSPGPSSYEQYF. DNA for the CDR3: TGTGCCAGTAGCCCGGGACCGAGCTCCTACGAGCAGTACTTC.

This rearrangement joins TRBV30 to TRBJ2-7; a weak D match, TRBD1 (6 bases). This CDR3 spans 12 amino acids. Germline CDR1 is GTSNPN and CDR2 is SVGIG (reference sequence). V was clipped by 5 bases and J by 2 bases, with 10 bases between them. This CDR3 is CAWGKGAYEQYF. In DNA form, the CDR3 reads TGTGCCTGGGGGAAGGGGGCCTACGAGCAGTACTTC.

The V gene is TRBV5-1, the J gene TRBJ2-5; 7 nucleotides align to TRBD1. With 4 bases clipped from V and 2 bases from J, the junction kept 11 bases outside the gene matches. The germline V gene encodes CDR1 SGHRS and CDR2 YFSETQ. CDR3 size: 16 residues. In DNA, the CDR3 is TGCGCCAGCAGCAGCCAACCCCGGGACAGTCAAGAGACCCAGTACTTC. This codes for CASSSQPRDSQETQYF.

This clone was counted only a few times. V is TRBV29-1 and J is TRBJ2-7; TRBD1 or TRBD2 may be the D gene (5 bases each). V was cut by 3 bases and J by 3 bases, with 9 bases left in between. This CDR3 is 12 amino acids long. The germline gives CDR1 SQVTM, CDR2 ANQGSEA. The CDR3 is CSVDGAGYEQYF. The CDR3 region has the DNA TGCAGCGTTGACGGGGCAGGCTACGAGCAGTACTTC.

The J gene is TRBJ1-2, the V gene TRBV9; D uncertain. Germline V gene lookup returns CDR1 SGDLS and CDR2 YYNGEE. The V end lost 4 bases, the J end lost 5 bases, and 15 bases lay between the germline ends. The CDR3 contains 14 residues. The DNA of the CDR3 is TGTGCCAGCAGCCCCCAGGCGGGCACATATGGCTACACCTTC. Encoded protein: CASSPQAGTYGYTF.

This clone was recorded a few times. The chain carries TRBV7-6 and TRBJ2-7; TRBD2 is a possible D gene (5 bases). Germline loops: CDR1 SGHVS, CDR2 FNYEAQ. This CDR3 contains 12 residues. V shed 1 base and J shed 7 bases, with 8 bases lying between them. CDR3 in DNA: TGTGCCAGCAGCTTAGTGTCGGGGGAGCAGTACTTC. Amino acids: CASSLVSGEQYF.